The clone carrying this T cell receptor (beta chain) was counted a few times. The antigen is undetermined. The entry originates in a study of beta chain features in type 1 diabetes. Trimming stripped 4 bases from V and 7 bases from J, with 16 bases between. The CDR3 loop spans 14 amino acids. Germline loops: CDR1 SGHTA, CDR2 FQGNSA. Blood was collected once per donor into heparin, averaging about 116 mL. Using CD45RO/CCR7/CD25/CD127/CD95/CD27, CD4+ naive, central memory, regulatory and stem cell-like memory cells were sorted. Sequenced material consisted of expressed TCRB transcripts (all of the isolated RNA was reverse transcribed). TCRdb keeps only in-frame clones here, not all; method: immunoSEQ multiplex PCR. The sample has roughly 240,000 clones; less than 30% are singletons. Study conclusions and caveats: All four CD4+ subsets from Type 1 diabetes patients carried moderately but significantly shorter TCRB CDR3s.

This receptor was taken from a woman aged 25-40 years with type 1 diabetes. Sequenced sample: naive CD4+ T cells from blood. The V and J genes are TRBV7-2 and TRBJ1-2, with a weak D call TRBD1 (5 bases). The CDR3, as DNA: TGTGCCAGCAGCTCCTCATGGGGGGGGAGTGGCTACACCTTC. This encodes CASSSSWGGSGYTF. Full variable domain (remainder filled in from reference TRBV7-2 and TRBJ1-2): GAGVSQSPSNKVTEKGKDVELRCDPISGHTALYWYRQSLGQGLEFLIYFQGNSAPDKSGLPSDRFSAERTGGSVSTLTIQRTQQEDSAVYLCASSSSWGGSGYTFGSGTRLTVV.